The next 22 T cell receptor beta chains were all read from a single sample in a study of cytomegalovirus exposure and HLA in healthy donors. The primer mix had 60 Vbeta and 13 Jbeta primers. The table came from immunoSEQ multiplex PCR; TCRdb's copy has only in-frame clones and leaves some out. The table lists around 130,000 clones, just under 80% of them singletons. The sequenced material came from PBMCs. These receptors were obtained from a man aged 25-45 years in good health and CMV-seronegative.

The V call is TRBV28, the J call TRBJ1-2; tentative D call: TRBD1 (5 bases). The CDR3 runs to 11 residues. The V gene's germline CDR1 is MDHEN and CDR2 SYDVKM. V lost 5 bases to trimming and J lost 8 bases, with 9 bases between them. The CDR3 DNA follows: TGTGCCAGCAGTGGGGACTTGGGCTACACCTTC. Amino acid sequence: CASSGDLGYTF.

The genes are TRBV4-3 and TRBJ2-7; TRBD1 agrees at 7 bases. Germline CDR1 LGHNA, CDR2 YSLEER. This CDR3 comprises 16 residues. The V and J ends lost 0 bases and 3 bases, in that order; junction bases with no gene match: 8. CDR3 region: CASSQDHQTGLYEQYF. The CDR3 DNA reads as TGCGCCAGCAGCCAAGATCATCAGACAGGGCTCTACGAGCAGTACTTC.

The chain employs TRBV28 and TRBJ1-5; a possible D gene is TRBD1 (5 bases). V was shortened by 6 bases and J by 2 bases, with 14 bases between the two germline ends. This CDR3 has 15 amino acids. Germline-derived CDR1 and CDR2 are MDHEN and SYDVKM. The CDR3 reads CASSLHGGGNQPQHF. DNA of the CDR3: TGTGCCAGCAGCCTACACGGGGGAGGCAATCAGCCCCAGCATTTT.

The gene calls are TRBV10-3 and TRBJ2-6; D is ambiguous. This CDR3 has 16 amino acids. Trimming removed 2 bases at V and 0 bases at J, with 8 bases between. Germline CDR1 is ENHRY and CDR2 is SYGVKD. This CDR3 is CAISEGKNSGANVLTF. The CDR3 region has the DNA TGTGCCATCAGTGAGGGCAAAAACTCTGGGGCCAACGTCCTGACTTTC.

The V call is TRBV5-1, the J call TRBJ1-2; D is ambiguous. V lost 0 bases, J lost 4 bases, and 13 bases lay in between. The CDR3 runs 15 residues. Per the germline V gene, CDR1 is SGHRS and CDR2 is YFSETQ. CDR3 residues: CASSLVHPYVYGYTF. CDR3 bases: TGCGCCAGCAGCTTGGTTCACCCCTACGTCTATGGCTACACCTTC. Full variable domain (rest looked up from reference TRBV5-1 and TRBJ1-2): KAGVTQTPRYLIKTRGQQVTLSCSPISGHRSVSWYQQTPGQGLQFLFEYFSETQRNKGNFPGRFSGRQFSNSRSEMNVSTLELGDSALYLCASSLVHPYVYGYTFGSGTRLTVV.

The CDR3 DNA is TGTGCCAGCAGCATACAGGGCATGGGACAAGAGACCCAGTACTTC. Translating gives CASSIQGMGQETQYF. The chain recombines TRBV5-6 with TRBJ2-5; D is possibly TRBD1 (6 bases). The germline V gene has CDR1 SGHDT and CDR2 YYEEEE. The CDR3 loop spans 15 amino acids. Deletions cut 4 bases from V and 2 bases from J, with 15 bases between.

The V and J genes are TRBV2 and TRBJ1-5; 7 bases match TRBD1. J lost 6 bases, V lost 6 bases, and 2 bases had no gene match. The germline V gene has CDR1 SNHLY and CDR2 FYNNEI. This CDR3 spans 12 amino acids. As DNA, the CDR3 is TGTGCCAGCAGAACAGGGGTTCAGCCCCAGCATTTT. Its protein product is CASRTGVQPQHF.

For the CDR3, the DNA is TGTGCCAGCAGCCATTGGACAGGGGAAGGCGAGCAGTACTTC. As protein: CASSHWTGEGEQYF. This chain links TRBV16 with TRBJ2-7; 9 bases map to TRBD1. This CDR3 has 14 amino acids. In germline, CDR1 is KGHSY, CDR2 FQNENV. V trimming: 3 bases; J trimming: 6 bases; junction bases outside the gene matches: 6.

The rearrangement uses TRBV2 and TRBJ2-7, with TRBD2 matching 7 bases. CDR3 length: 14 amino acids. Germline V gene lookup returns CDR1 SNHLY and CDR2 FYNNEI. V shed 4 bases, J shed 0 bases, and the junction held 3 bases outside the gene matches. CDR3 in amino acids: CASSATSASYEQYF. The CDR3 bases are TGTGCCAGCAGTGCCACTAGCGCCTCCTACGAGCAGTACTTC.

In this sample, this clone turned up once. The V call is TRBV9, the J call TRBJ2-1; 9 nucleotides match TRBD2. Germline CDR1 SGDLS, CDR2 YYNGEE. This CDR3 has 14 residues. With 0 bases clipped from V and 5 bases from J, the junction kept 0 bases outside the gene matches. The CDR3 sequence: CASSVGLADNEQFF. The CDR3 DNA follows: TGTGCCAGCAGCGTAGGACTAGCGGACAATGAGCAGTTCTTC.

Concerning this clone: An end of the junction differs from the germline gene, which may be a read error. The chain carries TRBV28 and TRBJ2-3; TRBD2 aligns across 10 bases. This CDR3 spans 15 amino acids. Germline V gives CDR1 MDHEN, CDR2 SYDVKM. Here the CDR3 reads CASSLLAGDTGTQYF. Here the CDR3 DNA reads TGTGCCAGCAGTTTACTAGCGGGGGACACAGGTACGCAGTATTTT.

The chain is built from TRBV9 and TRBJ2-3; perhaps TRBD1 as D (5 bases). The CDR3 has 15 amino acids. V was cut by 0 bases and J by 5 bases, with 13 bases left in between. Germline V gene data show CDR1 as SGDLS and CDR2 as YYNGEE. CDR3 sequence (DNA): TGTGCCAGCAGCGTAGGGGGCGCAGGGATAGATACGCAGTATTTT. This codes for CASSVGGAGIDTQYF.

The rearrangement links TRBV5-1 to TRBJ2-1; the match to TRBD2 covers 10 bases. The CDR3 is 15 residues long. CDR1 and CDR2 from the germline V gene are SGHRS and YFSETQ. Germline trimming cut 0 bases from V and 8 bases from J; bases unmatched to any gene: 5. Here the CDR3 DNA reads TGCGCCAGCAGCTTGGCTAGCGGGAGTCGGCATGAGCAGTTCTTC. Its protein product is CASSLASGSRHEQFF.

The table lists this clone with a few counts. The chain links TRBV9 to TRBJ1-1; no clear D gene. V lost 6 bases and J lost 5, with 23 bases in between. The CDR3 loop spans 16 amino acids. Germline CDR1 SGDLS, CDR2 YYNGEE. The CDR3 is CASILCSSSFGTEAFF. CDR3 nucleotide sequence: TGTGCCAGCATCCTCTGTTCTAGCTCCTTTGGGACTGAAGCTTTCTTT.

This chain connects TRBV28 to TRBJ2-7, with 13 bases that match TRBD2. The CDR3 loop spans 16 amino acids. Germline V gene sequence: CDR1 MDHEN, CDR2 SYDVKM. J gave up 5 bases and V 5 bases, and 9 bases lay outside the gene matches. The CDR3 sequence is CASSPSGTSGKDEQYF. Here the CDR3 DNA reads TGTGCCAGCAGTCCCTCCGGGACTAGCGGGAAGGACGAGCAGTACTTC.

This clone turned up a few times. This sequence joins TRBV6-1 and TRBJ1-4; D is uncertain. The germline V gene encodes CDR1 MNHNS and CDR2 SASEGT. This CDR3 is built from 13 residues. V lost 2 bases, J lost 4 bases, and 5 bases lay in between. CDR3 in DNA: TGTGCCAGCAGTGAACAGTATAATGAAAAACTGTTTTTT. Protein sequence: CASSEQYNEKLFF.

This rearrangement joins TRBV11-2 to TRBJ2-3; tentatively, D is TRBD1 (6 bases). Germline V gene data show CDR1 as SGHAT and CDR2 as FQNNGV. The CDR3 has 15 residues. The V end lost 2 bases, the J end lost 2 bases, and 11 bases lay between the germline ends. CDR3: CASSLRQDPTDTQYF. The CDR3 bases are TGTGCCAGCAGCTTACGACAGGACCCCACAGATACGCAGTATTTT.

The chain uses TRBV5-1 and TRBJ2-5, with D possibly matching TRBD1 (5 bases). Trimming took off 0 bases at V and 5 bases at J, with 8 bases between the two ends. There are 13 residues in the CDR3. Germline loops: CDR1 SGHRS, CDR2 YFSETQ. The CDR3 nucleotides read TGCGCCAGCAGCTTGGAGGGGAAGGAGACCCAGTACTTC. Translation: CASSLEGKETQYF.

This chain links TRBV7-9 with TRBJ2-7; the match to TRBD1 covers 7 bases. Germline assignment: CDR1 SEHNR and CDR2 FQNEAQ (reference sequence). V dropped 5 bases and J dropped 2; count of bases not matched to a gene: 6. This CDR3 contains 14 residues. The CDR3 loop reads CASSPSQGAYEQYF. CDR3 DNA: TGTGCCAGCAGCCCGAGTCAGGGGGCCTACGAGCAGTACTTC.

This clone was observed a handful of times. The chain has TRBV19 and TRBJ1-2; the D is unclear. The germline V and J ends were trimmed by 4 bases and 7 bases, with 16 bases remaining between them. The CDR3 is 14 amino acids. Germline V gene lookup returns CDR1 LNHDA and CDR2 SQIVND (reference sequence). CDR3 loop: CASSTLGREGGYTF. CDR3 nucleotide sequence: TGTGCCAGTAGTACCCTGGGGAGGGAAGGTGGCTACACCTTC.

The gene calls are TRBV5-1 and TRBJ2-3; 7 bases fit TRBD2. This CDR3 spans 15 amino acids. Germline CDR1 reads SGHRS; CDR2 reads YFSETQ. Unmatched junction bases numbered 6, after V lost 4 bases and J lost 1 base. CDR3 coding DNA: TGCGCCAGCAGCCCGGGGGAGGGAGGCACAGATACGCAGTATTTT. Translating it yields CASSPGEGGTDTQYF.

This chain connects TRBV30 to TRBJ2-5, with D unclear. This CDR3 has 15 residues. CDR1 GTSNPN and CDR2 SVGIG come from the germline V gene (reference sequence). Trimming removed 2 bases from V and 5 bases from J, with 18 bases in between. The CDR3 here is CAWSPPPGWSETQYF. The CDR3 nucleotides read TGTGCCTGGAGTCCCCCGCCCGGTTGGTCGGAGACCCAGTACTTC.